One sample yielded the 18 T cell receptor beta chains listed below, sequenced in a study of neurological immune-mediated disorders (dated by TCRdb to about 2019). The library relied on 5' RACE. These reads were obtained on an Illumina HiSeq 2500. TCRdb trimmed the raw reads at Q25, called clones with MiXCR and kept productive beta chains. Each entry merges the rows of one CDR3 protein and shows their most common DNA and genes. This sample has roughly 55,000 distinct CDR3 sequences in its table, and around 17% of those were observed once. The ten largest make up more than 3.5% of the sample. The sample consisted of PBMCs. These receptors originate from a man between 60 and 75 years old in good health.

This clonotype is deemed medium-sized (0.01 to 0.1%). The CDR3 spells CASSYDTQYQETQYF. The CDR3 DNA is TGTGCCAGCAGTTATGATACTCAGTACCAAGAGACCCAGTACTTC. This sequence joins TRBV6-5 and TRBJ2-5, with D uncertain. The CDR3 extends over 15 amino acids. In germline, CDR1 is MNHEY, CDR2 SVGAGI. Trimming shortened V by 3 bases and J by 0 bases, and 11 bases separated the two germline ends.

This clonotype showed up many times. V gene TRBV12-3 or TRBV12-4 combines with J gene TRBJ2-1, with D possibly called TRBD1 or TRBD2 (5 bases each). The V end was cut by 6 bases, the J end by 9 bases, with 12 bases between. This CDR3 comprises 12 residues. The CDR3 nucleotides are TGTGCCAGCAGCCCCACTGGGGGTGAGCAGTTCTTC. Translated: CASSPTGGEQFF.

In its sample, this clonotype was seen many times. V is TRBV20-1 and J is TRBJ2-7; no reliable D call. This CDR3 contains 13 residues. With 7 bases removed from V and 3 bases from J, the gap between germline ends came to 16 bases. Germline V gene lookup returns CDR1 DFQATT and CDR2 SNEGSKA (reference sequence). The chain's CDR3 is CSVRPAGYYEQYF. The CDR3 DNA follows: TGCAGTGTGAGGCCCGCAGGATACTACGAGCAGTACTTC.

This clonotype was observed many times. V and J are TRBV7-2 and TRBJ2-2; the D gene is possibly TRBD2 (6 bases). CDR1 is SGHTA and CDR2 is FQGNSA in the germline V gene. The CDR3 is made up of 16 amino acids. Between the trimmed V and J ends, which lost 2 bases and 0 bases, there was a span of 10 bases. CDR3 nucleotides: TGTGCCAGCAGCTTATGGACTACTGCGAACACCGGGGAGCTGTTTTTT. It encodes CASSLWTTANTGELFF.

The chain uses TRBV5-1 and TRBJ2-1, with TRBD2 as a possible D gene (7 bases). Germline V gene sequence: CDR1 SGHRS, CDR2 YFSETQ. Trimming shortened V by 0 bases and J by 9 bases, and 19 bases separated the two germline ends. The CDR3 loop spans 16 amino acids. The CDR3 protein is CASSLVTTRGEGEQFF. CDR3 coding DNA: TGCGCCAGCAGCTTGGTCACGACTAGGGGGGAGGGTGAGCAGTTCTTC.

This clonotype was counted many times. This chain joins TRBV7-2 and TRBJ2-3, with 10 bases matching TRBD2. V was clipped by 2 bases and J by 4 bases; unmatched bases: 3. The CDR3 has 15 residues. Germline CDR1 SGHTA, CDR2 FQGNSA. The CDR3 sequence is CASSLTSGISDTQYF. Written as DNA, the CDR3 is TGTGCCAGCAGCTTAACTAGCGGGATTTCAGATACGCAGTATTTT.

This clonotype has at least ten counts. The gene calls are TRBV11-3 and TRBJ2-5, with 10 bases matching TRBD1. V shed 5 bases, J shed 0 bases, and the junction held 3 bases outside the gene matches. The length of the CDR3 is 15 residues. Germline V gene lookup returns CDR1 SGHNT and CDR2 YENEEA. The CDR3 spells CASSPGTGDQETQYF. Here the CDR3 DNA reads TGTGCCAGCAGCCCCGGGACAGGGGACCAAGAGACCCAGTACTTC.

This clonotype was observed at least ten times. The chain has TRBV5-5 and TRBJ2-5; D may be TRBD2 (6 bases). The V and J ends lost 5 bases and 4 bases respectively, with 15 bases between them. Per germline, CDR1 SGHKS and CDR2 YYEKEE (reference sequence). CDR3 length: 14 residues. The chain's CDR3 is CASSIAEPPETQYF. CDR3 sequence (DNA): TGTGCCAGCAGTATAGCGGAGCCCCCAGAGACCCAGTACTTC.

This clonotype was recorded many times. The chain has TRBV5-1 and TRBJ2-3; 14 bases map to TRBD2. The junction had 5 bases not matched to a gene; V was cut back by 5 bases and J by 3 bases. CDR1 is SGHRS, CDR2 YFSETQ, per germline. The CDR3 has 16 amino acids. The CDR3 protein is CASRSGLAGDTDTQYF. The DNA for the CDR3 is TGCGCCAGCAGATCGGGACTAGCGGGAGATACAGATACGCAGTATTTT.

This clonotype has at least ten counts. This chain joins TRBV5-1 and TRBJ1-2; D unclear. V shed 7 bases and J shed 4 bases, with 11 bases lying between them. The CDR3 runs 12 residues. The V gene's germline CDR1 is SGHRS and CDR2 YFSETQ. CDR3 bases: TGCGCCAGCGGAGCCATGGGCTATGGCTACACCTTC. It specifies CASGAMGYGYTF.

This clonotype showed up many times. The chain links TRBV28 to TRBJ2-7; no reliable D call. The CDR3 extends over 14 amino acids. The germline V gene encodes CDR1 MDHEN and CDR2 SYDVKM. Trimming left V 8 bases short and J 3 bases short, with 17 bases between. The CDR3 sequence: CASQPPGPIYEQYF. DNA of the CDR3: TGTGCCAGCCAACCCCCGGGCCCTATCTACGAGCAGTACTTC.

At least ten counts were recorded for this clonotype. V usage is TRBV9 and J usage is TRBJ2-2; D might be TRBD1 (6 bases). The V gene lost 3 bases and the J gene lost 5 bases, with 14 bases spanning the gap. This CDR3 region has 15 residues. Germline CDR1 reads SGDLS; CDR2 reads YYNGEE. CDR3 sequence: CASSESPGETGELFF. The CDR3 DNA follows: TGTGCCAGCAGCGAGTCCCCAGGGGAGACCGGGGAGCTGTTTTTT.

This clonotype was seen repeatedly, ten times or more. The chain combines TRBV7-9 with TRBJ2-7, with D uncertain. Germline V CDR1 and CDR2: SEHNR, FQNEAQ (reference sequence). The CDR3 sequence is 14 residues long. The V end lost 5 bases, the J end lost 5 bases, and 16 bases lay between the germline ends. The CDR3 DNA is TGTGCCAGCAGCCATCGGTGGCCGAAAAACGAGCAGTACTTC. Translation gives CASSHRWPKNEQYF.

This clonotype was seen at least ten times. The V and J genes are TRBV14 and TRBJ2-3; D not resolved. Germline V CDR1 and CDR2: SGHDN, FVKESK. Trimming took off 0 bases at V and 3 bases at J, with 7 bases between the two ends. The CDR3 contains 14 residues. The DNA of the CDR3 is TGTGCCAGCAGCCAAGATTGGAGTACAGATACGCAGTATTTT. This translates into CASSQDWSTDTQYF.

Many counts were recorded for this clonotype. The chain uses TRBV27 and TRBJ1-5; 9 bases fit TRBD1. Losses at the gene ends were 0 bases for V and 6 bases for J; bases not matched to a gene: 12. The CDR3 loop spans 18 amino acids. CDR1 MNHEY and CDR2 SMNVEV come from the germline V gene (reference sequence). The CDR3 here is CASSLSGSNEDRGQPQHF. In DNA form, the CDR3 reads TGTGCCAGCAGTTTATCGGGTTCTAACGAGGACAGGGGTCAGCCCCAGCATTTT.

This clonotype showed up many times. This sequence joins TRBV4-2 and TRBJ1-1, with 8 positions matching TRBD1. Germline V CDR1 and CDR2: LGHNA, YNFKEQ. Trimming cost V 3 bases and J 8 bases; bases outside gene matches: 5. The CDR3 sequence is 13 residues long. Written as DNA, the CDR3 is TGTGCCAGCAGCCAGGGCAGACAGGGGGAAGCTTTCTTT. This translates into CASSQGRQGEAFF.

At least ten counts were recorded for this clonotype. The germline gene is not matched at one end of the junction; a read error may be the cause. V usage is TRBV9 and J usage is TRBJ1-3; D is undetermined. Germline V gene lookup returns CDR1 SGDLS and CDR2 YYNGEE. This CDR3 has 13 amino acids. This chain's CDR3 is CVSTEEGTNTIYF. CDR3 in DNA: TGTGTCAGCACCGAGGAGGGTACCAACACCATATATTTT.

This clonotype is labeled medium-sized. This sequence joins TRBV7-9 and TRBJ2-7, with 7 nucleotides matching TRBD2. There are 15 residues in the CDR3. CDR1 and CDR2 from the germline V gene are SEHNR and FQNEAQ (reference sequence). V shed 1 base, J shed 3 bases, and the junction held 6 bases outside the gene matches. The CDR3 protein is CASSLGGLAVYEQYF. The CDR3 DNA follows: TGTGCCAGCAGCTTAGGAGGCCTAGCGGTCTACGAGCAGTACTTC.